Sequencing of this T cell receptor (beta chain) was carried out in a study of regulatory T cells in long-lasting Graves disease. Study-wide results and limits: The study found TRBV28, TRBJ1-2 and TRBJ2-5 favored in persistent disease. Study was limited to peripheral blood, excluding thyroid tissue.

Arm-PCR of CDR3 regions and iRepertoire HTBI primers were the basis on which TCR beta libraries were built. Each CDR3 protein is one row after TCRdb ran MiXCR on the multiplex PCR reads. This sample has about 470,000 distinct CDR3 sequences, with roughly 21% found just once. Trimming took 1 base from V and 7 from J, leaving 20 bases between them. The germline V gene encodes CDR1 LNHNV and CDR2 YYDKDF (reference sequence). The CDR3 extends over 16 amino acids. Indicated time point: persistent/refractory GD, antithyroid drugs over 5 years with positive TRAb. With RNA extracted from PBMCs as input, the TCR library was made. For this clonotype: The antigen remains unidentified.

This clonotype was obtained from a female donor with Graves disease. This sample comprised peripheral blood mononuclear cells (PBMCs), obtained when the disease was refractory, from a patient treated with antithyroid drugs. The V and J genes are TRBV15 and TRBJ2-7; tentative D call: TRBD1 (5 bases). The chain's CDR3 is CATSRGSQGLYGEQYF. The CDR3 coding sequence is TGTGCCACCAGCAGAGGGTCCCAGGGTCTTTATGGTGAGCAGTACTTC. Full variable domain (missing parts from reference TRBV15 and TRBJ2-7): DAMVIQNPRYQVTQFGKPVTLSCSQTLNHNVMYWYQQKSSQAPKLLFHYYDKDFNNEADTPDNFQSRRPNTSFCFLDIRSPGLGDTAMYLCATSRGSQGLYGEQYFGPGTRLTVT.